The clone carrying this TCR beta chain has a handful of counts. The CDR3 extends over 13 amino acids. CDR1 MDHEN and CDR2 SYDVKM come from the germline V gene. Trimming removed 4 bases at V and 2 bases at J, with 8 bases between. This entry comes from a study of T-cell memory formation after mild COVID-19. TCRdb fed the 5' RACE reads into MiXCR, producing one record per CDR3 protein. The sample contains around 300,000 distinct CDR3 sequences, 10% to 15% of which appear only once. V usage is TRBV28 and J usage is TRBJ2-5, with no clear D. The sequencing input was PBMCs or a T cell subset sorted from them (not recorded which). The clonotype originates from a man aged 18 to 30 who had mild COVID-19 (a few samples of this study predate the infection). Cell type and time point are not known. CDR3 region: CASSSKSQETQYF. CDR3 coding DNA: TGTGCCAGCAGTTCCAAGTCGCAAGAGACCCAGTACTTC.